Listed below are T cell receptor beta chains from one sample, sequenced in a study of CD8 T cells in Susac syndrome. TCRdb fed the immunoSEQ multiplex PCR reads into MiXCR, producing one record per CDR3 protein. The table has about 180,000 distinct CDR3 sequences, approximately 94% seen once. Input material: CD4+ T cells from PBMCs. All receptors derive from a human donor with multiple sclerosis. Both conserved end residues are part of each CDR3. Each record gives: V gene, D gene, J gene, clone size, CDR3 protein, CDR3 DNA. A D gene is named only where the DNA matches it firmly. Clone size is given for some rows only: seen once, a few or many times, or a class if the clone is expanded.

V gene: TRBV12-3/TRBV12-4
D gene: .
J gene: TRBJ1-6
clone size: .
CDR3 protein: CASSERLGAYNSPLHF
CDR3 DNA: TGTGCCAGCAGCGAGAGGTTGGGGGCCTATAATTCACCCCTCCACTTT

V gene: TRBV29-1
D gene: .
J gene: TRBJ1-1
clone size: .
CDR3 protein: CSVVTTLNTEAFF
CDR3 DNA: TGCAGCGTTGTTACAACGCTGAACACTGAAGCTTTCTTT

V gene: TRBV7-9
D gene: .
J gene: TRBJ2-7
clone size: .
CDR3 protein: CASSFSISSYEQYF
CDR3 DNA: TGTGCCAGCAGCTTTTCGATCAGCTCCTACGAGCAGTACTTC

V gene: TRBV19
D gene: TRBD1
J gene: TRBJ1-5
clone size: .
CDR3 protein: CASSTLNRDRRQPQHF
CDR3 DNA: TGTGCCAGTAGTACCTTGAACCGGGACAGGCGTCAGCCCCAGCATTTT

V gene: TRBV29-1
D gene: .
J gene: TRBJ2-7
clone size: .
CDR3 protein: CSVLTGTYEQYF
CDR3 DNA: TGCAGCGTCCTAACAGGCACCTACGAGCAGTACTTC

V gene: TRBV14
D gene: .
J gene: TRBJ1-2
clone size: .
CDR3 protein: CASSQTGAETNYGYTF
CDR3 DNA: TGTGCCAGCAGCCAAACGGGGGCCGAGACAAACTATGGCTACACCTTC

V gene: TRBV4-1
D gene: TRBD1
J gene: TRBJ1-2
clone size: .
CDR3 protein: CASSQDRAGGEDYGYTF
CDR3 DNA: TGCGCCAGCAGCCAAGATCGGGCAGGGGGGGAGGACTATGGCTACACCTTC

V gene: TRBV2
D gene: .
J gene: TRBJ1-5
clone size: .
CDR3 protein: CASSSMTSNQPQHF
CDR3 DNA: TGTGCCAGCAGCTCTATGACTAGCAATCAGCCCCAGCATTTT

V gene: TRBV29-1
D gene: .
J gene: TRBJ2-2
clone size: .
CDR3 protein: CSVEVGIGELFF
CDR3 DNA: TGCAGCGTTGAAGTGGGAATCGGGGAGCTGTTTTTT

V gene: TRBV19
D gene: .
J gene: TRBJ1-5
clone size: .
CDR3 protein: CAGAPRGVIPQPQHF
CDR3 DNA: TGTGCCGGCGCCCCTCGGGGGGTCATTCCTCAGCCCCAGCATTTT

V gene: TRBV5-4
D gene: TRBD1
J gene: TRBJ2-7
clone size: .
CDR3 protein: CASSLGLGGPSSYEQYF
CDR3 DNA: TGTGCCAGCAGCTTGGGTTTAGGGGGCCCCTCCTCCTACGAGCAGTACTTC

V gene: TRBV28
D gene: .
J gene: TRBJ1-2
clone size: .
CDR3 protein: CASRVGSGGLYGYTF
CDR3 DNA: TGTGCCAGCAGAGTAGGATCGGGGGGGCTCTATGGCTACACCTTC

V gene: TRBV2
D gene: TRBD1
J gene: TRBJ2-3
clone size: .
CDR3 protein: CATARDRATDTQYF
CDR3 DNA: TGTGCCACCGCCCGGGACAGGGCCACAGATACGCAGTATTTT

V gene: TRBV29-1
D gene: .
J gene: TRBJ1-2
clone size: .
CDR3 protein: CSVTGPRGYGYTF
CDR3 DNA: TGCAGCGTAACAGGCCCCCGAGGCTATGGCTACACCTTC

V gene: TRBV5-4
D gene: TRBD1
J gene: TRBJ2-1
clone size: .
CDR3 protein: CASSFDRGKSFF
CDR3 DNA: TGTGCCAGCAGCTTCGACAGGGGGAAGTCGTTCTTC

V gene: TRBV7-3
D gene: .
J gene: TRBJ1-2
clone size: .
CDR3 protein: CASSREGAGGYTF
CDR3 DNA: TGTGCCAGCAGCCGAGAGGGCGCGGGGGGCTACACCTTC

V gene: TRBV2
D gene: .
J gene: TRBJ1-2
clone size: .
CDR3 protein: CASSEVQGSGGYTF
CDR3 DNA: TGTGCCAGCAGTGAAGTGCAGGGATCCGGTGGCTACACCTTC

V gene: TRBV23-1
D gene: .
J gene: TRBJ1-1
clone size: .
CDR3 protein: CASSQSGDGEAFF
CDR3 DNA: TGCGCCAGCAGTCAATCAGGCGATGGTGAAGCTTTCTTT

V gene: TRBV28
D gene: .
J gene: TRBJ1-1
clone size: .
CDR3 protein: CASSPQGRGGTEAFF
CDR3 DNA: TGTGCCAGCAGCCCACAGGGCAGGGGAGGCACTGAAGCTTTCTTT

V gene: TRBV14
D gene: .
J gene: TRBJ1-1
clone size: .
CDR3 protein: CASSQELSVFMTEAFF
CDR3 DNA: TGTGCCAGCAGCCAAGAATTAAGTGTTTTCATGACTGAAGCTTTCTTT

V gene: TRBV30
D gene: TRBD1
J gene: TRBJ1-6
clone size: .
CDR3 protein: CAWRGSTGFRSPLHF
CDR3 DNA: TGTGCCTGGAGGGGGTCGACAGGGTTTCGTTCACCCCTCCACTTT

V gene: TRBV30
D gene: .
J gene: TRBJ1-4
clone size: .
CDR3 protein: CAWSVWGNNEKLFF
CDR3 DNA: TGTGCCTGGAGTGTATGGGGAAATAATGAAAAACTGTTTTTT

V gene: TRBV29-1
D gene: .
J gene: TRBJ2-1
clone size: .
CDR3 protein: CSVGRYNEQFF
CDR3 DNA: TGCAGCGTAGGGAGATACAATGAGCAGTTCTTC

V gene: TRBV23-1
D gene: TRBD2
J gene: TRBJ2-6
clone size: .
CDR3 protein: CASSRTGGLSSGANVLTF
CDR3 DNA: TGCGCCAGCAGTCGAACGGGGGGGCTTAGCTCTGGGGCCAACGTCCTGACTTTC

V gene: TRBV6-5
D gene: TRBD1
J gene: TRBJ2-7
clone size: .
CDR3 protein: CASSSDRDPRYF
CDR3 DNA: TGTGCCAGCAGTTCGGACAGGGACCCTAGGTACTTC

V gene: TRBV20-1
D gene: .
J gene: TRBJ1-6
clone size: .
CDR3 protein: CSAQPGPVYNSPLHF
CDR3 DNA: TGCAGTGCTCAACCGGGACCCGTCTATAATTCACCCCTCCACTTT

V gene: TRBV20-1
D gene: TRBD2
J gene: TRBJ2-5
clone size: .
CDR3 protein: CSARIYSGGEQETQYF
CDR3 DNA: TGCAGTGCTAGGATCTACTCGGGAGGGGAACAAGAGACCCAGTACTTC

V gene: TRBV29-1
D gene: TRBD1
J gene: TRBJ1-2
clone size: .
CDR3 protein: CSVRSGQGYYGYTF
CDR3 DNA: TGCAGCGTTCGCTCGGGACAGGGATACTATGGCTACACCTTC

V gene: TRBV7-2
D gene: .
J gene: TRBJ2-1
clone size: once
CDR3 protein: CASSLSVIEQFF
CDR3 DNA: TGTGCCAGCAGCTTAAGTGTCATTGAGCAGTTCTTC

V gene: TRBV9
D gene: TRBD2
J gene: TRBJ2-2
clone size: .
CDR3 protein: CASSVATGAGVNTGELFF
CDR3 DNA: TGTGCCAGCAGCGTAGCTACCGGGGCGGGGGTAAACACCGGGGAGCTGTTTTTT

V gene: TRBV7-9
D gene: TRBD1
J gene: TRBJ2-1
clone size: .
CDR3 protein: CASSSDRDGEQFF
CDR3 DNA: TGTGCCAGCAGCTCGGACAGGGATGGTGAGCAGTTCTTC

V gene: TRBV20-1
D gene: TRBD1
J gene: TRBJ2-1
clone size: .
CDR3 protein: CSAPRGQGGEQFF
CDR3 DNA: TGCAGTGCTCCCCGGGGACAGGGAGGTGAGCAGTTCTTC

V gene: TRBV7-2
D gene: .
J gene: TRBJ2-3
clone size: .
CDR3 protein: CASSPGVSGPTDTQYF
CDR3 DNA: TGTGCCAGCAGCCCAGGGGTCTCAGGGCCCACAGATACGCAGTATTTT

V gene: TRBV4-1
D gene: TRBD2
J gene: TRBJ2-3
clone size: .
CDR3 protein: CASRSGGTRDTQYF
CDR3 DNA: TGCGCCAGCAGAAGCGGGGGTACACGGGATACGCAGTATTTT

V gene: TRBV30
D gene: TRBD1
J gene: TRBJ1-1
clone size: .
CDR3 protein: CAWSYRTGGKTEAFF
CDR3 DNA: TGTGCCTGGAGTTACCGGACAGGGGGAAAGACTGAAGCTTTCTTT

V gene: TRBV28
D gene: .
J gene: TRBJ1-4
clone size: once
CDR3 protein: CASSSAGTVNEKLFF
CDR3 DNA: TGTGCCAGCAGTTCCGCCGGGACGGTTAATGAAAAACTGTTTTTT

V gene: TRBV29-1
D gene: .
J gene: TRBJ1-2
clone size: .
CDR3 protein: CSGGSNYGYTF
CDR3 DNA: TGCAGCGGAGGGTCGAACTATGGCTACACCTTC

V gene: TRBV28
D gene: .
J gene: TRBJ1-5
clone size: .
CDR3 protein: CASSLSQLPQHF
CDR3 DNA: TGTGCCAGCAGTTTATCCCAACTGCCCCAGCATTTT

V gene: TRBV6-2/TRBV6-3
D gene: .
J gene: TRBJ2-3
clone size: .
CDR3 protein: CASSYSAGTQYF
CDR3 DNA: TGTGCCAGCAGTTACTCGGCAGGTACGCAGTATTTT

V gene: TRBV7-8
D gene: TRBD2
J gene: TRBJ2-5
clone size: .
CDR3 protein: CASSLELADPRETQYF
CDR3 DNA: TGTGCCAGCAGCTTAGAGCTAGCGGACCCGAGAGAGACCCAGTACTTC

V gene: TRBV4-3
D gene: TRBD2
J gene: TRBJ2-2
clone size: .
CDR3 protein: CASSHSGGNTGELFF
CDR3 DNA: TGCGCCAGCAGCCATAGCGGGGGGAACACCGGGGAGCTGTTTTTT

V gene: TRBV9
D gene: TRBD1
J gene: TRBJ1-1
clone size: .
CDR3 protein: CASSPWTGGSYTEAFF
CDR3 DNA: TGTGCCAGCAGCCCATGGACAGGGGGCTCTTACACTGAAGCTTTCTTT

V gene: TRBV3-1
D gene: .
J gene: TRBJ2-1
clone size: .
CDR3 protein: CASSQDKRGLLFNEQFF
CDR3 DNA: TGTGCCAGCAGCCAAGATAAACGGGGACTCTTGTTCAATGAGCAGTTCTTC

V gene: TRBV20-1
D gene: .
J gene: TRBJ2-5
clone size: .
CDR3 protein: CSARTSLQETQYF
CDR3 DNA: TGCAGTGCTAGGACCAGTTTACAAGAGACCCAGTACTTC

V gene: TRBV7-6
D gene: TRBD1
J gene: TRBJ2-7
clone size: few
CDR3 protein: CASSPRQGYEQYF
CDR3 DNA: TGTGCCAGCAGCCCCCGACAGGGCTACGAGCAGTACTTC

V gene: TRBV12-3/TRBV12-4
D gene: .
J gene: TRBJ2-3
clone size: .
CDR3 protein: CATRGGGQPFTDTQYF
CDR3 DNA: TGTGCCACCAGAGGAGGGGGACAACCCTTCACAGATACGCAGTATTTT

V gene: TRBV7-9
D gene: TRBD1
J gene: TRBJ2-7
clone size: .
CDR3 protein: CASSLSDRANEQYF
CDR3 DNA: TGTGCCAGCAGCTTATCGGACAGGGCCAACGAGCAGTACTTC

V gene: TRBV5-1
D gene: .
J gene: TRBJ1-1
clone size: .
CDR3 protein: CASSEQRSEAFF
CDR3 DNA: TGCGCCAGCAGCGAACAGAGATCTGAAGCTTTCTTT

V gene: TRBV7-6
D gene: .
J gene: TRBJ2-3
clone size: .
CDR3 protein: CASSLGGVGQDTQYF
CDR3 DNA: TGTGCCAGCAGCTTAGGTGGAGTGGGGCAAGATACGCAGTATTTT

V gene: TRBV11-3
D gene: TRBD1
J gene: TRBJ1-2
clone size: .
CDR3 protein: CASTPGQNYGYTF
CDR3 DNA: TGTGCCAGCACCCCGGGACAGAACTATGGCTACACCTTC

V gene: TRBV15
D gene: .
J gene: TRBJ1-4
clone size: .
CDR3 protein: CATSSLYPGVNEKLFF
CDR3 DNA: TGTGCCACCAGCAGCTTATACCCGGGAGTCAATGAAAAACTGTTTTTT

V gene: TRBV7-2
D gene: TRBD1
J gene: TRBJ2-3
clone size: .
CDR3 protein: CASSLHRDRGDTQYF
CDR3 DNA: TGTGCCAGCAGCTTACACCGGGACAGGGGTGATACGCAGTATTTT

V gene: TRBV30
D gene: .
J gene: TRBJ1-5
clone size: once
CDR3 protein: CAWSRGNQPQHF
CDR3 DNA: TGTGCCTGGAGTCGTGGGAATCAGCCCCAGCATTTT